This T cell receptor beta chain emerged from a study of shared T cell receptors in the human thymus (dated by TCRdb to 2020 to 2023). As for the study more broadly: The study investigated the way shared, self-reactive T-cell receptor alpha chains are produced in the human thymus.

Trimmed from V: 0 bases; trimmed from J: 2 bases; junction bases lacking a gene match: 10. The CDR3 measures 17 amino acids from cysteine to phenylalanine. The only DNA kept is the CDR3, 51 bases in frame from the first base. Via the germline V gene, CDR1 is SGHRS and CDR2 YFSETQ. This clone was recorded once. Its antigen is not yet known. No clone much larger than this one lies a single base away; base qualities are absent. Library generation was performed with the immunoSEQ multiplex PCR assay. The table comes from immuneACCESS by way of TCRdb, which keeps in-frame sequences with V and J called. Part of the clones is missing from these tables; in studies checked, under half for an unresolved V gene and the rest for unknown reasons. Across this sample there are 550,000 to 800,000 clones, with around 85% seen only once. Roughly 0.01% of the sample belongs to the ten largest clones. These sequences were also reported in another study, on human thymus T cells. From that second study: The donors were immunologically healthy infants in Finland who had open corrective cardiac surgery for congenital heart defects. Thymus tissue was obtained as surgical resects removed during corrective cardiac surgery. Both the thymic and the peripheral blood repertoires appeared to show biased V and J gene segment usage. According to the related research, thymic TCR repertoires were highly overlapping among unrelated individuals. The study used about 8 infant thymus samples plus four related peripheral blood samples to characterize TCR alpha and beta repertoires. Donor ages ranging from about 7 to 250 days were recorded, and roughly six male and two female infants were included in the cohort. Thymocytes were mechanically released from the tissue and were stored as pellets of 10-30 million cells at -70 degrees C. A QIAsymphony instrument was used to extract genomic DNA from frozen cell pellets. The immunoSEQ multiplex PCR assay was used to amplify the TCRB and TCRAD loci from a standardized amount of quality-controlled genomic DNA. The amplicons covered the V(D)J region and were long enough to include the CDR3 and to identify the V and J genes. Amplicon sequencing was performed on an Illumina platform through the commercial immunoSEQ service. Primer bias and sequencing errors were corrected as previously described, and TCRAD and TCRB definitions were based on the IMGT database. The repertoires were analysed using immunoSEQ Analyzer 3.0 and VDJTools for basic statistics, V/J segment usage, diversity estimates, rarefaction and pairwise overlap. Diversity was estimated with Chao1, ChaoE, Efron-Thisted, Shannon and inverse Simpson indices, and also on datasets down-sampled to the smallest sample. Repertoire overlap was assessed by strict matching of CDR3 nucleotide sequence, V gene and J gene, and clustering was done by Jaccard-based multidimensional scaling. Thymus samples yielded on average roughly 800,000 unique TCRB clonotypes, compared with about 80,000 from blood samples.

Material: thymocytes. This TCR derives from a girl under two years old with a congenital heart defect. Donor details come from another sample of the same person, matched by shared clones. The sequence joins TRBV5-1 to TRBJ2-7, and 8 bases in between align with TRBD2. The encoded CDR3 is CASSLESDEAGAYEQYF. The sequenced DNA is TGCGCCAGCAGCTTGGAGTCAGACGAAGCGGGGGCCTACGAGCAGTACTTC.